The 23 T cell receptor beta chains below come from one sample, sequenced in a study of blood T cell repertoires in COVID-19. This table comes from immunoSEQ multiplex PCR, and its TCRdb copy is limited to in-frame clones, with some not included. The table lists tens of thousands of clones, about 83% of them singletons. Sequencing input: peripheral blood. These TCRs come from a woman of 80 years or more with acute or convalescent COVID-19.

V is TRBV7-2 and J is TRBJ2-1, with D possibly being TRBD2 (5 bases). The germline V and J ends were trimmed by 0 bases and 1 base, with 10 bases remaining between them. The CDR3 length is 16 residues. In germline, CDR1 is SGHTA, CDR2 FQGNSA. The CDR3, as DNA: TGTGCCAGCAGCTTAGCGGCTAGCCTTTCCTACAATGAGCAGTTCTTC. Amino acid sequence: CASSLAASLSYNEQFF. Full variable domain (rest looked up from reference TRBV7-2 and TRBJ2-1): GAGVSQSPSNKVTEKGKDVELRCDPISGHTALYWYRQSLGQGLEFLIYFQGNSAPDKSGLPSDRFSAERTGGSVSTLTIQRTQQEDSAVYLCASSLAASLSYNEQFFGPGTRLTVL.

The chain couples TRBV7-2 to TRBJ1-5; 9 bases align to TRBD1. This CDR3 has 15 residues. J was trimmed by 7 bases and V by 4 bases; bases with no gene match: 8. Germline lookup yields CDR1 SGHTA and CDR2 FQGNSA. CDR3 residues: CASSWNTGGRQPQHF. The CDR3 DNA reads as TGTGCCAGCAGCTGGAACACAGGGGGCAGACAGCCCCAGCATTTT.

The V call is TRBV19, the J call TRBJ1-4; the D gene is possibly TRBD1 (6 bases). The germline V gene encodes CDR1 LNHDA and CDR2 SQIVND (reference sequence). The CDR3 extends over 13 amino acids. V shed 6 bases and J shed 7 bases, with 12 bases lying between them. The CDR3 DNA reads as TGTGCCAGTAGCCAGGGACAAATTGAAAAACTGTTTTTT. It is translated as CASSQGQIEKLFF.

This chain joins TRBV28 and TRBJ1-5, with TRBD1 matching over 8 bases. The germline V gene has CDR1 MDHEN and CDR2 SYDVKM. J gave up 3 bases and V 4 bases, and 5 bases lay outside the gene matches. This CDR3 contains 15 residues. CDR3 sequence (DNA): TGTGCCAGCAGTTCGGGGACAGGCTTCAATCAGCCCCAGCATTTT. Translated: CASSSGTGFNQPQHF.

The rearrangement uses TRBV7-2 and TRBJ2-5, with TRBD2 matching 10 bases. This CDR3 spans 16 amino acids. The trim removed 3 bases at V and 5 bases at J, leaving 9 bases unmatched. Germline loops: CDR1 SGHTA, CDR2 FQGNSA. CDR3 residues: CASSFRSGRAEETQYF. The CDR3 DNA follows: TGTGCCAGCAGCTTCAGAAGCGGGAGGGCCGAGGAGACCCAGTACTTC.

V and J are TRBV5-1 and TRBJ2-3, with no clear D. CDR1 is SGHRS, CDR2 YFSETQ, per germline. Deletions cut 4 bases from V and 5 bases from J, with 11 bases between. The CDR3 has 13 amino acids. This chain's CDR3 is CASSPRPGDTQYF. The CDR3 region has the DNA TGCGCCAGCAGCCCCCGTCCCGGAGATACGCAGTATTTT. The variable domain in full, with the rest retrieved from reference TRBV5-1 and TRBJ2-3, is KAGVTQTPRYLIKTRGQQVTLSCSPISGHRSVSWYQQTPGQGLQFLFEYFSETQRNKGNFPGRFSGRQFSNSRSEMNVSTLELGDSALYLCASSPRPGDTQYFGPGTRLTVL.

V and J are TRBV5-6 and TRBJ1-6; the D gene is possibly TRBD1 (6 bases). Germline V gives CDR1 SGHDT, CDR2 YYEEEE. This CDR3 has 16 residues. V lost 1 base and J 5 bases, leaving 13 bases between the germline ends. The CDR3 nucleotides read TGTGCCAGCAGCTTGACCGGGACAATCGATAATTCACCCCTCCACTTT. Its translation: CASSLTGTIDNSPLHF.

This clone was detected once. V gene TRBV10-3 combines with J gene TRBJ2-7; 8 bases match TRBD2. This CDR3 comprises 15 residues. The V gene end was trimmed by 7 bases and the J gene end by 2 bases; junction bases not matched to a gene: 10. CDR1 is ENHRY and CDR2 is SYGVKD in the germline V gene. The chain's CDR3 is CAITPTSEATYEQYF. The CDR3 nucleotides read TGTGCCATCACCCCGACTAGCGAAGCCACCTACGAGCAGTACTTC.

The V and J genes are TRBV6-1 and TRBJ1-5, with no clear D. Germline V gives CDR1 MNHNS, CDR2 SASEGT. Trimming removed 0 bases from V and 2 bases from J, with 8 bases in between. This CDR3 contains 15 residues. The CDR3 DNA reads TGTGCCAGCAGTGAAGCCGGCGGTCGCAATCAGCCCCAGCATTTT. It encodes CASSEAGGRNQPQHF.

The chain links TRBV19 to TRBJ1-1, with D perhaps matching TRBD1 (6 bases). The CDR3 runs 14 residues. Germline V gene lookup returns CDR1 LNHDA and CDR2 SQIVND (reference sequence). V lost 3 bases and J lost 12, with 20 bases in between. CDR3 in DNA: TGTGCCAGTAGTATGATTAGCGGGGGGCGAGGGACTTTCTTT. It specifies CASSMISGGRGTFF.

This clone was observed once. CDR3 protein: CASSRDSKAIDTF. The CDR3 DNA sequence: TGTGCCAGCAGCCGGGACAGCAAAGCGATCGACACCTTC. This chain links TRBV7-2 with TRBJ1-2; 7 bases match TRBD1. V lost 5 bases, J lost 12 bases, and 12 bases stayed unmatched. The CDR3 sequence is 13 residues long. Germline assignment: CDR1 SGHTA and CDR2 FQGNSA.

The chain has TRBV9 and TRBJ2-1, with D maybe TRBD2 (6 bases). Germline V gene lookup returns CDR1 SGDLS and CDR2 YYNGEE. V dropped 0 bases and J dropped 9 bases, with 13 bases sitting between them. The CDR3 contains 14 residues. The CDR3 bases are TGTGCCAGCAGCGTAGTAAGTGGAGGGTCTGAGCAGTTCTTC. Residues: CASSVVSGGSEQFF.

This clone turned up a few times. V usage is TRBV7-9 and J usage is TRBJ2-7, with 8 bases that match TRBD1. The CDR3 loop spans 14 amino acids. Germline assignment: CDR1 SEHNR and CDR2 FQNEAQ (reference sequence). The junction had 4 bases not matched to a gene; V was cut back by 4 bases and J by 2 bases. As DNA, the CDR3 is TGTGCCAGCAGCTCCTGGACAGGGACCTACGAGCAGTACTTC. This codes for CASSSWTGTYEQYF.

This clone appeared many times. The chain recombines TRBV7-9 with TRBJ1-2, with TRBD1 matching over 8 bases. V lost 2 bases to trimming and J lost 6 bases; unmatched junction nucleotides: 5. CDR1 is SEHNR and CDR2 is FQNEAQ in the germline V gene (reference sequence). This CDR3 has 14 residues. Here the CDR3 DNA reads TGTGCCAGCAGCTTACCTACAGGGGGAAATGGCTACACCTTC. Residues: CASSLPTGGNGYTF.

This chain connects TRBV5-1 to TRBJ2-3; 9 nucleotides match TRBD2. CDR1 and CDR2 from the germline V gene are SGHRS and YFSETQ. With 4 bases clipped from V and 4 bases from J, the junction kept 10 bases outside the gene matches. The CDR3 is made up of 16 amino acids. The DNA of the CDR3 is TGCGCCAGCAGCGCTATGGGTAGCGGGAGCGCAGATACGCAGTATTTT. This translates into CASSAMGSGSADTQYF.

This chain connects TRBV20-1 to TRBJ1-1, with unresolved D. This CDR3 is built from 16 residues. With 3 bases removed from V and 3 bases from J, the gap between germline ends came to 20 bases. CDR1 is DFQATT and CDR2 is SNEGSKA in the germline V gene (reference sequence). The CDR3 DNA sequence: TGCAGTGCTAGTCCGGGGATGTTTCGTGCGGACACTGAAGCTTTCTTT. Amino acids: CSASPGMFRADTEAFF.

At least ten counts were recorded for this clone. The chain joins TRBV6-5 to TRBJ1-2, with TRBD1 as a possible D gene (5 bases). Trimming shortened V by 2 bases and J by 11 bases, and 18 bases separated the two germline ends. The CDR3 sequence is 14 residues long. The germline CDR1 and CDR2 sequences are MNHEY and SVGAGI. The CDR3 nucleotides are TGTGCCAGCAGTTACCGGCAGGGCTCTCTACAGTACACCTTC. Protein: CASSYRQGSLQYTF.

V usage is TRBV27 and J usage is TRBJ1-6; 10 nucleotides align to TRBD1. The CDR3 sequence is 16 residues long. Per the germline V gene, CDR1 is MNHEY and CDR2 is SMNVEV (reference sequence). J gave up 7 bases and V 5 bases, and 8 bases lay outside the gene matches. Written as DNA, the CDR3 is TGTGCCAGCAGTCCAAGAAGACAGGGGGCAAATTCACCCCTCCACTTT. Translated, it gives CASSPRRQGANSPLHF.

The rearrangement joins TRBV7-8 to TRBJ1-2, with unresolved D. The V gene's germline CDR1 is SGHVS and CDR2 FQNEAQ. V lost 5 bases, J lost 7 bases, and 14 bases lay in between. The CDR3 is 13 residues long. The CDR3 DNA is TGTGCCAGCAGCGCAGGTCCCCTGTTTGGCTACACCTTC. It translates to CASSAGPLFGYTF.

Here the CDR3 DNA reads TGTGCCATGCAGGGAAAGGGGACAGATACGCAGTATTTT. Its translation is CAMQGKGTDTQYF. The rearrangement joins TRBV7-2 to TRBJ2-3, with D possibly being TRBD1 (5 bases). The CDR3 loop spans 13 amino acids. The V end lost 10 bases, the J end lost 3 bases, and 14 bases lay between the germline ends. Germline assignment: CDR1 SGHTA and CDR2 FQGNSA.

V and J are TRBV12-5 and TRBJ2-1, with 9 positions matching TRBD2. The J segment lost 7 bases and the V segment lost 7 bases, leaving 8 bases of the junction unmatched. Looked up from germline, CDR1 is LGHNT and CDR2 is FRNRAP. This CDR3 spans 14 amino acids. The CDR3 sequence: CASAKGTSMNEQFF. CDR3 DNA: TGTGCTAGTGCCAAGGGGACTAGCATGAATGAGCAGTTCTTC.

This sequence joins TRBV4-1 and TRBJ1-5; TRBD1 matches 9 bases. CDR3 length equals 15 residues. V dropped 2 bases and J dropped 5; count of bases not matched to a gene: 4. Germline CDR1 is MGHRA and CDR2 is YSYEKL. The CDR3 spells CASSQQQGAYQPQHF. For the CDR3, the DNA is TGCGCCAGCAGCCAACAACAGGGGGCTTATCAGCCCCAGCATTTT.

The chain has TRBV7-2 and TRBJ2-1; TRBD2 aligns across 13 bases. The CDR3 covers 18 residues. Losses at the gene ends were 1 base for V and 2 bases for J; bases not matched to a gene: 5. Germline V lookup: CDR1 SGHTA, CDR2 FQGNSA. CDR3 protein: CASSLVGTSGITYNEQFF. Written as DNA, the CDR3 is TGTGCCAGCAGCTTAGTAGGGACTAGCGGGATTACCTACAATGAGCAGTTCTTC.